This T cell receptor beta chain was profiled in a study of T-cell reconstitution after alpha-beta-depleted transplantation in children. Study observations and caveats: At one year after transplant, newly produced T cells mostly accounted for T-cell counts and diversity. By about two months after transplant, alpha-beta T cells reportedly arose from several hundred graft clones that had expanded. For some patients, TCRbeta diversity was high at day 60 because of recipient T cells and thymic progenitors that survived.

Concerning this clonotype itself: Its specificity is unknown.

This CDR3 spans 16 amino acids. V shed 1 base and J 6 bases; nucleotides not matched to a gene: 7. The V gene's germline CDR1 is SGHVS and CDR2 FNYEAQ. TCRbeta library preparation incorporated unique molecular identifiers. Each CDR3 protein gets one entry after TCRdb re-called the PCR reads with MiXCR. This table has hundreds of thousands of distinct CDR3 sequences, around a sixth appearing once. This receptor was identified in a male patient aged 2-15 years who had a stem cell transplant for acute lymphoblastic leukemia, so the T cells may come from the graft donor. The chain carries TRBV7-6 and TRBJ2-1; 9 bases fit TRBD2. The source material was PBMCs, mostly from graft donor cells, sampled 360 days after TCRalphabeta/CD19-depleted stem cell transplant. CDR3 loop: CASSLVAGGLSNEQFF. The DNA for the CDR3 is TGTGCCAGCAGCTTAGTGGCGGGGGGGCTCTCCAATGAGCAGTTCTTC.